This TCR beta chain was observed in a study of T cell repertoires in cytomegalovirus infection. Whole-study context: Indicated by public TCR beta signatures were CMV infection and matching HLA type. Overall study results and limits: The ex vivo response was dominated by HLA-C-restricted CMV-specific TCR beta clonotypes.

This clonotype was found many times. Antigen unknown. TCRdb reprocessed the reads with MiXCR, giving one entry per CDR3 protein. Of 480,000 or so distinct CDR3 sequences in the sample, about 11% were seen once. This clonotype was sampled from a human donor in good health (CMV status not recorded). Some clones in this sample may be carry-over from other donors' samples. The sequenced material came from PBMCs.

The CDR3 DNA reads as TGTGCCAGCAGCCGGGACATTGGGGCCAACGTCCTGACTTTC. It codes for CASSRDIGANVLTF. The V and J genes are TRBV6-5 and TRBJ2-6, with D possibly matching TRBD1 (6 bases). The CDR3 loop spans 14 amino acids. The V gene's germline CDR1 is MNHEY and CDR2 SVGAGI. V was clipped by 6 bases and J by 3 bases, with 9 bases between them.